This TCR beta chain appears in the sequencing data of a study of blood T cell repertoires in COVID-19. On the study more broadly: The analysed material was cDNA or gDNA that came from T cells, B-cell-depleted T cells, or PBMCs.

As processed by the authors: It was from reference gene primer amplification that nucleated cell counts were estimated. Sequenced by immunoSEQ multiplex PCR; TCRdb stores in-frame clones only, minus some. V and J calls and clone size follow that table, whereas D and trimming were derived from the DNA. The data show about 220,000 clones, about 79% seen once. Participants were aged about 18 to 89 years from approximately 23 US areas. The sequenced material came from PBMCs or T cells enriched from blood (not recorded which). The source is a woman in her thirties or forties with acute COVID-19.

CDR3 in amino acids: CASSQSAGDNHEQYF. DNA of the CDR3: TGTGCCAGCAGTCAATCCGCAGGGGATAACCACGAGCAGTACTTC. The rearrangement links TRBV6-5 to TRBJ2-7; weak D call: TRBD1 (6 bases). This CDR3 has 15 residues. The V and J ends lost 5 bases and 5 bases respectively, with 19 bases between them. Germline assignment: CDR1 MNHEY and CDR2 SVGAGI.